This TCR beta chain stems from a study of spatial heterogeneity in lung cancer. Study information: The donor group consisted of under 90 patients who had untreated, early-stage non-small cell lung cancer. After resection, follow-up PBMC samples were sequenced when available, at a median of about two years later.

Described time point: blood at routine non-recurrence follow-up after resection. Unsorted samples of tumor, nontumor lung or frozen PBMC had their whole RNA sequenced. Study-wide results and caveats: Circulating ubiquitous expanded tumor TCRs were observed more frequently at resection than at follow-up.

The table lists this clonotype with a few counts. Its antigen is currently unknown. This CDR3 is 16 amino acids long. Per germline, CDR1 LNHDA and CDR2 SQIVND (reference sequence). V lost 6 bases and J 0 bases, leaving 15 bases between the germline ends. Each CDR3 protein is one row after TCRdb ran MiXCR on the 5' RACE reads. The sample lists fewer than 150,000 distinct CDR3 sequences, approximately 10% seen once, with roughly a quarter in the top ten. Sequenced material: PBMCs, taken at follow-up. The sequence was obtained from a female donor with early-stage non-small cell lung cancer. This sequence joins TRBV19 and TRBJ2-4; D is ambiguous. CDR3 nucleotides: TGTGCCAGTAGAAATAGTGGTGGGGTAGCCAAAAACATTCAGTACTTC. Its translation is CASRNSGGVAKNIQYF.